The text below deals with one TCR beta chain. The CDR3 contains 16 residues. J gave up 4 bases and V 5 bases, and 10 bases lay outside the gene matches. Germline CDR1 SEHNR, CDR2 FQNEAQ (reference sequence). This sample was included in a study of glioma-infiltrating T cells after dendritic cell vaccination. At the level of the study: Patients had newly diagnosed or recurrent glioblastoma and received dendritic cell vaccines.

The method was immunoSEQ multiplex PCR; TCRdb's version includes in-frame clones alone and lacks a portion of them. The table lists roughly 83,000 clones, 80% to 90% of them singletons. The chain couples TRBV7-9 to TRBJ2-4; 8 bases are shared with TRBD1. Specimen: blood, collected before dendritic cell vaccination. This clonotype was sampled from a human donor with glioblastoma. CDR3 bases: TGTGCCAGCAGCCCAACTGCCGGACAGGGAAAAAACATTCAGTACTTC. The encoded protein is CASSPTAGQGKNIQYF.